This T cell receptor (beta chain) derives from a study of blood T cell repertoires in COVID-19. As handled by the study authors: Nucleated cell number was recorded as an estimate derived from reference gene primer amplification. Assay: immunoSEQ multiplex PCR; the TCRdb copy retains only in-frame clones and omits some. The V and J calls and the clone size are those of that table, but D and trimming were determined from the DNA. The sample carries more than 90,000 clones, approximately 92% recorded once. Germline values: CDR1 GTSNPN, CDR2 SVGIG (reference sequence). J lost 3 bases, V lost 2 bases, and 14 bases had no gene match. The CDR3 is 17 amino acids.

This clonotype was obtained from a man aged 45-65 years with active COVID-19. This chain links TRBV30 with TRBJ2-3, with 7 bases matching TRBD2. Sequenced material: peripheral blood. The chain's CDR3 is CAWSFPTSGGVTDTQYF. The CDR3 nucleotides are TGTGCCTGGAGTTTCCCAACCTCGGGGGGTGTTACAGATACGCAGTATTTT.